Following are 32 T cell receptor beta chains from one sample sequenced in a study of shared clonotypes between healthy human individuals. Sequencing used immunoSEQ multiplex PCR; TCRdb keeps in-frame clones, though not all of them. Among hundreds of thousands of clones listed, roughly 70% were seen once. The sample taken for sequencing was memory CD4+ T cells sorted from blood. The subset: CD45RA-negative fraction. The receptors were sampled from a woman under 40 in good health.

This clone was seen only a few times. The chain employs TRBV5-1 and TRBJ2-3; 10 nucleotides align to TRBD2. Germline-derived CDR1 and CDR2 are SGHRS and YFSETQ. The CDR3 runs to 16 residues. J gave up 2 bases and V 4 bases, and 7 bases lay outside the gene matches. The CDR3 DNA reads TGCGCCAGCAGCCCTGGACTAGCGGAGGACACAGATACGCAGTATTTT. This translates into CASSPGLAEDTDTQYF.

This clone was counted only a few times. The V call is TRBV28, the J call TRBJ2-2, with TRBD1 matching over 10 bases. The CDR3 extends over 14 amino acids. After removal of 6 bases from V and 9 bases from J, the junction contained 7 bases not matched to a gene. Germline lookup yields CDR1 MDHEN and CDR2 SYDVKM. The CDR3 loop is CASREDRGRRELFF. For the CDR3, the DNA is TGTGCCAGCAGGGAAGACAGGGGGCGGCGGGAGCTGTTTTTT.

Only a few counts were recorded for this clone. Other DNA variants within this sample encode the same CDR3. The chain has TRBV28 and TRBJ2-5; D is unclear. Germline V gene lookup returns CDR1 MDHEN and CDR2 SYDVKM. This CDR3 is built from 12 residues. With 2 bases removed from V and 7 bases from J, the gap between germline ends came to 8 bases. The CDR3 coding sequence is TGTGCCAGCAGTTTACCGGTGGGGACCCAGTACTTC. It yields the protein CASSLPVGTQYF.

This rearrangement joins TRBV29-1 to TRBJ1-1; D gene ambiguous. CDR3 length equals 12 residues. Trimming shortened V by 2 bases and J by 8 bases, and 12 bases separated the two germline ends. Germline V lookup: CDR1 SQVTM, CDR2 ANQGSEA. CDR3 in amino acids: CSVESDRVEAFF. CDR3 nucleotide sequence: TGCAGCGTTGAATCCGACCGGGTCGAAGCTTTCTTT.

The sample holds one count of this clone. The chain recombines TRBV2 with TRBJ2-7, with 13 bases matching TRBD2. The germline V gene has CDR1 SNHLY and CDR2 FYNNEI. This CDR3 has 14 amino acids. The V gene end was trimmed by 7 bases and the J gene end by 4 bases; junction bases not matched to a gene: 4. The CDR3 nucleotides are TGTGCCAGCACACTAGCGGGAGGGCCGTACGAGCAGTACTTC. The encoded protein is CASTLAGGPYEQYF.

This clone has just a few counts. The chain couples TRBV15 to TRBJ2-3; D call uncertain. Between the trimmed V and J ends, which lost 0 bases and 5 bases, there was a span of 9 bases. CDR1 and CDR2 from the germline V gene are LNHNV and YYDKDF (reference sequence). The CDR3 covers 14 residues. The CDR3 DNA reads as TGTGCCACCAGCAGAGACATCCTCTTAGATACGCAGTATTTT. Its protein product is CATSRDILLDTQYF. The full variable domain, completed using reference TRBV15 and TRBJ2-3, is DAMVIQNPRYQVTQFGKPVTLSCSQTLNHNVMYWYQQKSSQAPKLLFHYYDKDFNNEADTPDNFQSRRPNTSFCFLDIRSPGLGDTAMYLCATSRDILLDTQYFGPGTRLTVL.

The J gene is TRBJ1-2, the V gene TRBV5-1; D uncertain. V was pared by 1 base and J by 0 bases, with 7 bases between. This CDR3 region has 14 residues. The germline V gene has CDR1 SGHRS and CDR2 YFSETQ. The CDR3 sequence: CASSLSVTNYGYTF. CDR3 nucleotides: TGCGCCAGCAGCTTGTCTGTTACTAACTATGGCTACACCTTC.

The chain employs TRBV2 and TRBJ2-2; 7 nucleotides align to TRBD1. The CDR3 sequence is 14 residues long. Per germline, CDR1 SNHLY and CDR2 FYNNEI. J lost 2 bases, V lost 7 bases, and 4 bases had no gene match. CDR3 region: CASKEGGNTGELFF. The CDR3 coding sequence is TGTGCCAGCAAAGAAGGGGGCAACACCGGGGAGCTGTTTTTT.

This sequence joins TRBV6-6 and TRBJ2-6; D perhaps matches TRBD1 (5 bases). CDR1 and CDR2 (germline): MNHNY, SVGAGI (reference sequence). This CDR3 is built from 13 residues. V was cut by 10 bases and J by 3 bases, with 10 bases left in between. The DNA of the CDR3 is TGTGCCAACCAGGGTGGTGGGGCCAACGTCCTGACTTTC. Translated: CANQGGGANVLTF.

The CDR3 sequence is CASSFQGAGEQFF. The CDR3 nucleotides read TGTGCCAGCAGCTTCCAGGGGGCAGGGGAGCAGTTCTTC. V gene TRBV11-2 combines with J gene TRBJ2-1; 8 nucleotides agree with TRBD1. The CDR3 totals 13 residues. V was clipped by 3 bases and J by 10 bases; unmatched bases: 5. Germline CDR1 SGHAT, CDR2 FQNNGV.

The chain carries TRBV28 and TRBJ1-2; a possible D gene is TRBD1 (5 bases). The V gene lost 6 bases and the J gene lost 2 bases, with 16 bases spanning the gap. Looked up from germline, CDR1 is MDHEN and CDR2 is SYDVKM. The length of the CDR3 is 15 residues. The DNA for the CDR3 is TGTGCCAGCAGCCCCCATGGGCGGACAAACTATGGCTACACCTTC. Its protein is CASSPHGRTNYGYTF.

This rearrangement joins TRBV7-3 to TRBJ1-3, with a possible D match to TRBD1 (5 bases). The CDR3 has 16 residues. V was trimmed by 2 bases and J by 0 bases, leaving 11 bases between them. The germline V gene has CDR1 SGHTA and CDR2 FQGTGA. For the CDR3, the DNA is TGTGCCAGCAGCTTAGGATCAGGGAACTCTGGAAACACCATATATTTT. Amino acids: CASSLGSGNSGNTIYF. Supplemented by reference TRBV7-3 and TRBJ1-3, the full variable domain reads GAGVSQTPSNKVTEKGKYVELRCDPISGHTALYWYRQSLGQGPEFLIYFQGTGAADDSGLPNDRFFAVRPEGSVSTLKIQRTERGDSAVYLCASSLGSGNSGNTIYFGEGSWLTVV.

The chain joins TRBV28 to TRBJ1-2; no clear D. With 3 bases removed from V and 7 bases from J, the gap between germline ends came to 15 bases. The CDR3 runs to 14 residues. Germline CDR1 and CDR2: MDHEN and SYDVKM. DNA for the CDR3: TGTGCCAGCAGTTTTGCAGGCAGCGGGAGTGGCTACACCTTC. This encodes CASSFAGSGSGYTF.

This chain links TRBV28 with TRBJ2-3, with 7 bases lining up with TRBD2. Germline lookup yields CDR1 MDHEN and CDR2 SYDVKM. The CDR3 has 17 residues. With V trimmed by 5 bases and J by 4 bases, 15 bases remained unmatched. In DNA form, the CDR3 reads TGTGCCAGCAGTCCCCCTGCTGGCGGGGGTTGGGCAGATACGCAGTATTTT. This translates into CASSPPAGGGWADTQYF.

The rearrangement joins TRBV11-2 to TRBJ2-2; 7 nucleotides agree with TRBD2. The length of the CDR3 is 17 residues. From germline, CDR1 is SGHAT and CDR2 FQNNGV. J gave up 2 bases and V 5 bases, and 11 bases lay outside the gene matches. In nucleotides, the CDR3 is TGTGCCAGCAGCCCCTTGGGTTCGGGAGGAAACACCGGGGAGCTGTTTTTT. Protein sequence: CASSPLGSGGNTGELFF.

The J gene is TRBJ1-1, the V gene TRBV2; TRBD1 aligns across 9 bases. V shed 5 bases and J 6 bases; nucleotides not matched to a gene: 4. This CDR3 is 13 amino acids long. The germline V gene has CDR1 SNHLY and CDR2 FYNNEI. CDR3 residues: CASSSGQGSEAFF. The CDR3 bases are TGTGCCAGCAGTTCGGGACAGGGCTCTGAAGCTTTCTTT.

This clone showed up just a few times. This chain connects TRBV6-6 to TRBJ1-1; unclear D gene. Per germline, CDR1 MNHNY and CDR2 SVGAGI (reference sequence). Trimming took off 2 bases at V and 5 bases at J, with 6 bases between the two ends. This CDR3 comprises 12 residues. The CDR3, as DNA: TGTGCCAGCAGTTACGAAGGAACTGAAGCTTTCTTT. It yields the protein CASSYEGTEAFF.

CDR3 nucleotides: TGTGCCAGTAGTGAGAGGGGGCGCGGGGAGACCCAGTACTTC. Its translation is CASSERGRGETQYF. The chain couples TRBV19 to TRBJ2-5; 7 bases match TRBD1. The CDR3 runs 14 residues. V shed 5 bases and J 5 bases; nucleotides not matched to a gene: 8. Germline CDR1 LNHDA, CDR2 SQIVND (reference sequence).

This chain links TRBV5-1 with TRBJ2-5; D uncertain. This CDR3 is 15 amino acids long. The germline CDR1 and CDR2 sequences are SGHRS and YFSETQ. V lost 0 bases to trimming and J lost 3 bases, with 12 bases between them. CDR3 DNA sequence: TGCGCCAGCAGCTTGGCCGCGATGCCGGAAGAGACCCAGTACTTC. Translating it yields CASSLAAMPEETQYF.

The V gene is TRBV2, the J gene TRBJ2-5; 8 bases are shared with TRBD1. Unmatched junction bases numbered 15, after V lost 7 bases and J lost 5 bases. CDR1 and CDR2 from the germline V gene are SNHLY and FYNNEI. The CDR3 spans 16 residues. Here the CDR3 reads CASTTADRAPGETQYF. The DNA of the CDR3 is TGTGCCAGCACGACGGCGGACAGGGCCCCGGGGGAGACCCAGTACTTC.

The rearrangement uses TRBV27 and TRBJ2-3; D remains unclear. Trimming took 5 bases from V and 2 from J, leaving 11 bases between them. CDR1 MNHEY and CDR2 SMNVEV come from the germline V gene (reference sequence). This CDR3 has 14 amino acids. CDR3 region: CASSLLRDTDTQYF. In nucleotides, the CDR3 is TGTGCCAGCAGTCTACTTCGAGACACAGATACGCAGTATTTT.

The rearrangement uses TRBV7-9 and TRBJ1-4, with D possibly matching TRBD1 (5 bases). CDR1 SEHNR and CDR2 FQNEAQ come from the germline V gene (reference sequence). V gave up 2 bases and J gave up 8 bases, with 18 bases separating them. This CDR3 is 16 amino acids long. CDR3 region: CASSLKSSIEGEKLFF. The CDR3 DNA reads TGTGCCAGCAGCTTAAAGAGTTCAATCGAGGGGGAAAAACTGTTTTTT. Full variable domain (outside the CDR3, taken from reference TRBV7-9 and TRBJ1-4): DTGVSQNPRHKITKRGQNVTFRCDPISEHNRLYWYRQTLGQGPEFLTYFQNEAQLEKSRLLSDRFSAERPKGSFSTLEIQRTEQGDSAMYLCASSLKSSIEGEKLFFGSGTQLSVL.

Here the CDR3 DNA reads TGCGCCAGCAGCCAAGTGGATCCGGGGTGGGGCTACGAGCAGTACTTC. It translates to CASSQVDPGWGYEQYF. The chain carries TRBV4-1 and TRBJ2-7, with a weak D call TRBD2 (5 bases). The germline V and J ends were trimmed by 1 base and 3 bases, with 16 bases remaining between them. Germline CDR1 reads MGHRA; CDR2 reads YSYEKL. The length of the CDR3 is 16 residues.

The chain carries TRBV7-9 and TRBJ2-7, with 11 bases aligning to TRBD1. The CDR3 sequence is 13 residues long. CDR1 and CDR2 (germline): SEHNR, FQNEAQ (reference sequence). V was clipped by 7 bases and J by 7 bases; unmatched bases: 6. Here the CDR3 DNA reads TGTGCCAGCAAGGGGACAGGGGGGACAGAGCAGTACTTC. Its protein product is CASKGTGGTEQYF.

The chain has TRBV28 and TRBJ2-5; 13 positions match TRBD2. The J segment lost 4 bases and the V segment lost 8 bases, leaving 7 bases of the junction unmatched. The CDR3 has 15 amino acids. The germline V gene encodes CDR1 MDHEN and CDR2 SYDVKM. CDR3 sequence reads: CASDSGLAGTETQYF. The CDR3 coding sequence is TGTGCCAGCGATTCGGGACTAGCGGGAACAGAGACCCAGTACTTC.

V is TRBV6-5 and J is TRBJ2-3; D ambiguous. This CDR3 is built from 14 residues. Germline-derived CDR1 and CDR2 are MNHEY and SVGAGI. V was shortened by 3 bases and J by 2 bases, with 9 bases between the two germline ends. The CDR3 DNA follows: TGTGCCAGCAGTTATCGGTCCAACACAGATACGCAGTATTTT. Translated, it gives CASSYRSNTDTQYF.

The chain links TRBV7-9 to TRBJ1-1, with D perhaps TRBD1 (6 bases). The CDR3 is 16 residues long. From germline, CDR1 is SEHNR and CDR2 FQNEAQ (reference sequence). Trimming left V 7 bases short and J 0 bases short, with 18 bases between. CDR3 amino acids: CASTYEGGLMNTEAFF. The CDR3 bases are TGTGCCAGCACGTATGAGGGGGGTCTCATGAACACTGAAGCTTTCTTT.

The chain carries TRBV12-5 and TRBJ1-5; D gene ambiguous. CDR3 length: 13 amino acids. CDR1 is LGHNT and CDR2 is FRNRAP in the germline V gene. Trimming left V 3 bases short and J 7 bases short, with 10 bases between. This chain's CDR3 is CASGLGGEQPQHF. CDR3 DNA sequence: TGTGCTAGTGGTTTAGGAGGAGAACAGCCCCAGCATTTT.

This clone was seen just once. V is TRBV16 and J is TRBJ2-1; D call uncertain. CDR3 length: 11 amino acids. Germline CDR1 KGHSY, CDR2 FQNENV. Trimming shortened V by 4 bases and J by 9 bases, and 7 bases separated the two germline ends. This CDR3 is CASSPAREQFF. CDR3 coding DNA: TGTGCCAGCAGCCCAGCTCGTGAGCAGTTCTTC.

The chain joins TRBV27 to TRBJ2-7; 7 bases fit TRBD1. The V gene's germline CDR1 is MNHEY and CDR2 SMNVEV (reference sequence). V dropped 6 bases and J dropped 1; count of bases not matched to a gene: 9. There are 15 residues in the CDR3. The CDR3 nucleotides are TGTGCCAGCAGCAACTCCGGGACAGCATCCTACGAGCAGTACTTC. Translation: CASSNSGTASYEQYF.

The chain joins TRBV5-1 to TRBJ2-1; D not resolved. The CDR3 spans 15 residues. Germline V lookup: CDR1 SGHRS, CDR2 YFSETQ. Trimming took off 0 bases at V and 4 bases at J, with 11 bases between the two ends. CDR3 nucleotide sequence: TGCGCCAGCAGCTTGGGTACAGCGCGATACAATGAGCAGTTCTTC. It specifies CASSLGTARYNEQFF.

The chain links TRBV4-2 to TRBJ2-1; TRBD2 matches 7 bases. Trimming took 0 bases from V and 2 from J; bases not matched to a gene: 4. The CDR3 spans 16 residues. The V gene's germline CDR1 is LGHNA and CDR2 YNFKEQ. CDR3 DNA sequence: TGTGCCAGCAGCCAAGATGGGAGCGGGACCTACAATGAGCAGTTCTTC. Protein sequence: CASSQDGSGTYNEQFF.